A single sample gave rise to the 3 T cell receptor beta chains below, sequenced in a study of cytomegalovirus exposure and HLA in healthy donors. Researchers ran the PCR with 60 Vbeta and 13 Jbeta primers. The data were produced by immunoSEQ multiplex PCR, yet TCRdb's version contains in-frame clones alone and is incomplete. The table records about 140,000 clones, roughly 79% of them present only once. The sample taken for sequencing was PBMCs. The receptors stem from a woman in her twenties or thirties in good health and CMV-seronegative.

This clone is a singleton in its sample. The J gene is TRBJ1-1, the V gene TRBV5-1; 8 bases fit TRBD1. CDR3 length: 16 residues. J was trimmed by 3 bases and V by 3 bases; bases with no gene match: 10. Looked up from germline, CDR1 is SGHRS and CDR2 is YFSETQ. CDR3 amino acids: CASSSGQGGLDTEAFF. Here the CDR3 DNA reads TGCGCCAGCAGCTCCGGACAGGGAGGATTGGACACTGAAGCTTTCTTT.

The chain joins TRBV27 to TRBJ2-7; 13 nucleotides agree with TRBD2. This CDR3 contains 14 residues. V lost 2 bases and J lost 10; bases outside the gene matches: 5. Germline V gives CDR1 MNHEY, CDR2 SMNVEV (reference sequence). CDR3 sequence (DNA): TGTGCCAGCAGTTTAACGACTAGCGGGGGGACACAGTACTTC. This encodes CASSLTTSGGTQYF.

V is TRBV5-1 and J is TRBJ2-3, with D perhaps TRBD2 (5 bases). Trimming cost V 6 bases and J 0 bases, with 11 bases left between them. CDR1 is SGHRS and CDR2 is YFSETQ in the germline V gene. The CDR3 is 14 amino acids. CDR3 sequence (DNA): TGCGCCAGCACCCCGGGGTCTAGCACAGATACGCAGTATTTT. Its protein product is CASTPGSSTDTQYF.